Each of the 24 T cell receptor beta chains below was sequenced from the same sample in a study of tumor-infiltrating lymphocytes in oesophageal squamous cell carcinoma. TCRdb recomputed calls from the PCR reads with MiXCR, one row per CDR3 protein. The repertoire holds about 11,000 distinct CDR3 sequences, with roughly half as singletons. The material sequenced was esophageal tumor tissue. The receptors stem from a female donor with esophageal squamous cell carcinoma.

By proportion, this clonotype is medium-sized. A read error may be the cause here, since a much bigger clone is one base away. This chain connects TRBV7-6 to TRBJ2-7, with D perhaps TRBD1 (6 bases). Germline values: CDR1 SGHVS, CDR2 FNYEAQ. This CDR3 is 13 amino acids long. Trimming stripped 3 bases from V and 7 bases from J, with 13 bases between. CDR3 amino acids: CASSLGHNNEQYF. The CDR3 DNA reads as TGTGCCAGCAGCTTGGGACATAACAATGAGCAGTACTTC.

This rearrangement joins TRBV7-6 to TRBJ2-7; TRBD1 agrees at 11 bases. TRBJ2-5 explains the end of the DNA better; the J call may be wrong. Germline assignment: CDR1 SGHVS and CDR2 FNYEAQ. This CDR3 comprises 18 residues. The CDR3 DNA sequence: TGTGCCAGCAGCTTAGCTACGGGACAGGGGGAGTTAGGGGAGACCCAGTACTTC. The encoded protein is CASSLATGQGELGETQYF.

Comments on this clonotype: Given the absence of the conserved phenylalanine or tryptophan at the CDR3 end, a read error is likely. The DNA is left out, because the CDR3 cannot be placed on it with certainty; the CDR3 is given as TCRdb lists it. This chain connects TRBV6-2 or TRBV6-3 to TRBJ2-5; the table's D gene call, TRBD1, was not cross checked with the DNA. The CDR3 adds up to 15 amino acids, both ends counted. Per the germline V gene, CDR1 is MNHEY and CDR2 is SVGEGT. CDR3 protein: CASRGTGGSPLHFGN.

This chain links TRBV7-2 with TRBJ2-3, with D unresolved. Germline V gene data show CDR1 as SGHTA and CDR2 as FQGNSA. Trimming removed 4 bases at V and 2 bases at J, with 4 bases between. The CDR3 covers 12 residues. The chain's CDR3 is CASSSFTDTQYF. The CDR3 coding sequence is TGTGCCAGCAGCTCATTCACAGATACGCAGTATTTT.

This clonotype was observed a single time. The chain uses TRBV7-2 and TRBJ2-1; TRBD2 agrees at 13 bases. The CDR3 consists of 18 residues. V lost 7 bases and J lost 5; bases outside the gene matches: 14. Looked up from germline, CDR1 is SGHTA and CDR2 is FQGNSA. For the CDR3, the DNA is TGTGCCAGCACCATACTAGCGGGGGGGGTCGGGGGCCACAATGAGCAGTTCTTC. This gives the protein CASTILAGGVGGHNEQFF.

This CDR3 reads CASSLGGGDSPLHF. Here the CDR3 DNA reads TGTGCCAGCAGCTTAGGGGGGGGGGATTCACCCCTCCACTTT. The gene calls are TRBV7-6 and TRBJ1-6, with D tentatively TRBD1 (5 bases). Deletions cut 1 base from V and 8 bases from J, with 9 bases between. CDR3 size: 14 residues. Germline V CDR1 and CDR2: SGHVS, FNYEAQ.

At least ten counts were recorded for this clonotype. As DNA, the CDR3 is TGCGCCAGCAGCCTAGGAGCTGGGGCCAACGTCCTGACTTTC. It encodes CASSLGAGANVLTF. The chain uses TRBV4-1 and TRBJ2-6; D unresolved. Germline V gives CDR1 MGHRA, CDR2 YSYEKL. V lost 4 bases to trimming and J lost 2 bases, with 6 bases between them. The CDR3 covers 14 residues.

There are many counts of this clonotype. The rearrangement links TRBV6-1 to TRBJ2-1; 12 nucleotides line up with TRBD2. The CDR3 spans 15 residues. Germline assignment: CDR1 MNHNS and CDR2 SASEGT. V was pared by 2 bases and J by 9 bases, with 5 bases of the junction left unmatched. The CDR3 region has the DNA TGTGCCAGCAGTGAACTAGCGGGAGGGCCTGGTGAGCAGTTCTTC. It codes for CASSELAGGPGEQFF.

Judged by abundance, this clonotype is large (0.1 to 1%). The V gene is TRBV11-3, the J gene TRBJ1-6; no clear D gene. The CDR3 sequence is 16 residues long. Germline-derived CDR1 and CDR2 are SGHNT and YENEEA. With 0 bases removed from V and 2 bases from J, the gap between germline ends came to 8 bases. The CDR3 sequence: CASSLDGVAYNSPLHF. For the CDR3, the DNA is TGTGCCAGCAGCTTAGACGGGGTGGCCTATAATTCACCCCTCCACTTT.

Concerning this clonotype: A much bigger clone sits one base away, suggesting this may be a read error. This chain links TRBV19 with TRBJ2-1; 14 bases are a match to TRBD2. The end of the DNA fits TRBJ2-7 better, so the J call may be wrong. CDR1 and CDR2 (germline): LNHDA, SQIVND (reference sequence). CDR3 length: 18 amino acids. CDR3 sequence: CASKTVTSGRAPYNEQYF. The CDR3 coding sequence is TGTGCCAGTAAAACCGTGACTAGCGGGAGGGCCCCCTACAATGAGCAGTACTTC.

In regard to this clonotype: It is likely a read error, because the conserved phenylalanine at the end of the CDR3 is missing. The DNA is omitted, as the CDR3 cannot be located on it reliably, and the CDR3 follows TCRdb's listing. The rearrangement joins TRBV7-2 to TRBJ1-1; the table names TRBD1, a call not compared with the DNA. In germline, CDR1 is SGHTA, CDR2 FQGNSA. The CDR3 is 17 residues long, counting both termini. This CDR3 reads CASSLDRTENSPLHFGA.

This clonotype was found many times. The rearrangement joins TRBV11-3 to TRBJ2-7, with D perhaps being TRBD1 or TRBD2 (5 bases each). Trimming cost V 0 bases and J 0 bases, with 15 bases left between them. Germline assignment: CDR1 SGHNT and CDR2 YENEEA. The length of the CDR3 is 17 residues. The CDR3 loop reads CASSLDQWGSSSYEQYF. DNA for the CDR3: TGTGCCAGCAGCTTAGATCAGTGGGGGTCGAGCTCCTACGAGCAGTACTTC. Combining the CDR3 with reference TRBV11-3 and TRBJ2-7 gives the whole variable domain EAGVVQSPRYKIIEKKQPVAFWCNPISGHNTLYWYLQNLGQGPELLIRYENEEAVDDSQLPKDRFSAERLKGVDSTLKIQPAELGDSAVYLCASSLDQWGSSSYEQYFGPGTRLTVT.

V is TRBV7-2 and J is TRBJ2-7; D gene uncertain. This CDR3 comprises 13 residues. Deletions cut 1 base from V and 1 base from J, with 5 bases between. Germline V gives CDR1 SGHTA, CDR2 FQGNSA. DNA for the CDR3: TGTGCCAGCAGCTTAGAGTTATCCTACGAGCAGTACTTC. It is translated as CASSLELSYEQYF.

The V and J genes are TRBV11-2 and TRBJ2-6, with TRBD2 identical over 15 bases. The DNA end lines up better with TRBJ2-7; the J call may be wrong. This CDR3 is 18 amino acids long. Germline values: CDR1 SGHAT, CDR2 FQNNGV. The CDR3 nucleotides are TGTGCCAGCAGCTTAGGAGGACTAGCGGGAGGGCCTTACAATGAGCAGTACTTC. Translating it yields CASSLGGLAGGPYNEQYF.

By share, this clonotype counts as medium-sized (0.01 to 0.1%). One junction end disagrees with the germline gene, perhaps due to a read error. V is TRBV6-1 and J is TRBJ1-4; unclear D gene. The CDR3 length is 15 residues. The germline gives CDR1 MNHNS, CDR2 SASEGT. The CDR3 bases are TGTGCCAGCAGGGAAGAGGGCCCTCCTAATGAAAAACTGTTTTTT. Encoded protein: CASREEGPPNEKLFF.

This clonotype showed up just a few times. V gene TRBV7-6 combines with J gene TRBJ2-3; 8 bases fit TRBD2. In germline, CDR1 is SGHVS, CDR2 FNYEAQ. The CDR3 is 14 residues long. The ends lost 5 bases at V and 5 bases at J; junction bases unmatched: 6. CDR3 bases: TGTGCCAGCAGCCTTGGACTAGCAGGAGATACGCAGTATTTT. Encoded protein: CASSLGLAGDTQYF.

To note about this clonotype: One base away lies a much larger clone, so this may be a sequencing read error. This chain uses TRBV7-3 with TRBJ2-7; D remains ambiguous. This CDR3 is built from 13 residues. Germline values: CDR1 SGHTA, CDR2 FQGTGA. Trimming removed 0 bases at V and 7 bases at J, with 10 bases between. The CDR3, as DNA: TGTGCCAGCAGCTTAACTGCCGGTAATGAGCAGTACTTC. As protein: CASSLTAGNEQYF.

Many counts were recorded for this clonotype. The genes are TRBV11-2 and TRBJ2-7; 10 bases align to TRBD2. The germline V gene has CDR1 SGHAT and CDR2 FQNNGV. The CDR3 sequence is 17 residues long. V was clipped by 1 base and J by 1 base; unmatched bases: 7. Written as DNA, the CDR3 is TGTGCCAGCAGCTTAGTTGCAGGACTAGCGGTATCCTACGAGCAGTACTTC. It translates to CASSLVAGLAVSYEQYF.

The rearrangement links TRBV6-1 to TRBJ2-5; 12 nucleotides line up with TRBD2. CDR1 MNHNS and CDR2 SASEGT come from the germline V gene. The CDR3 is 15 residues long. With V trimmed by 3 bases and J by 11 bases, 10 bases remained unmatched. The CDR3 DNA reads TGTGCCAGCAGTGATAAGACTAGCGGGAGTTATGAGCAGTACTTC. Its translation is CASSDKTSGSYEQYF.

The chain uses TRBV7-4 and TRBJ2-3; TRBD1 agrees at 9 bases. The CDR3 is made up of 15 amino acids. The V and J ends lost 4 bases and 11 bases, in that order; junction bases with no gene match: 13. CDR1 SGHVT and CDR2 SQSDAQ come from the germline V gene. CDR3 sequence (DNA): TGTGCCAGCAGCTCCCTAGGACAGGGGACTCCATGGCAGTATTTT. Translated, it gives CASSSLGQGTPWQYF.

This clonotype was counted only a few times. This chain connects TRBV25-1 to TRBJ2-5, with a weak D call TRBD2 (6 bases). V was clipped by 3 bases and J by 0 bases, with 14 bases between them. The CDR3 has 16 amino acids. CDR1 and CDR2 from the germline V gene are MGHDK and SYGVNS. The CDR3 nucleotides read TGTGCCAGCAGTGACCCACTAGCAGCCCACCAAGAGACCCAGTACTTC. Translating gives CASSDPLAAHQETQYF.

This clonotype was seen a handful of times. V is TRBV6-1 and J is TRBJ2-5; D remains ambiguous. Trimming pared 2 bases from V and 2 bases from J, leaving 9 bases between. This CDR3 comprises 14 residues. Germline lookup yields CDR1 MNHNS and CDR2 SASEGT. The CDR3 is CASSEYNRQETQYF. DNA for the CDR3: TGTGCCAGCAGTGAATACAACCGACAAGAGACCCAGTACTTC.

This clonotype was observed many times. The V and J genes are TRBV5-1 and TRBJ2-3; maybe TRBD2 (5 bases). Looked up from germline, CDR1 is SGHRS and CDR2 is YFSETQ. Trimming removed 4 bases from V and 2 bases from J, with 11 bases in between. The CDR3 is 14 residues long. The CDR3, as DNA: TGCGCCAGCAGCCCGGGATCGGCCACAGATACGCAGTATTTT. Its protein is CASSPGSATDTQYF.

The chain combines TRBV6-1 with TRBJ1-2, with 9 positions matching TRBD1. The CDR3 sequence is 15 residues long. Trimming removed 8 bases from V and 8 bases from J; junction bases left unmatched: 15. CDR1 and CDR2 from the germline V gene are MNHNS and SASEGT. The CDR3 spells CASGVQQGASQGYTF. CDR3 nucleotide sequence: TGTGCCAGCGGAGTTCAACAGGGGGCGAGTCAAGGCTACACCTTC.